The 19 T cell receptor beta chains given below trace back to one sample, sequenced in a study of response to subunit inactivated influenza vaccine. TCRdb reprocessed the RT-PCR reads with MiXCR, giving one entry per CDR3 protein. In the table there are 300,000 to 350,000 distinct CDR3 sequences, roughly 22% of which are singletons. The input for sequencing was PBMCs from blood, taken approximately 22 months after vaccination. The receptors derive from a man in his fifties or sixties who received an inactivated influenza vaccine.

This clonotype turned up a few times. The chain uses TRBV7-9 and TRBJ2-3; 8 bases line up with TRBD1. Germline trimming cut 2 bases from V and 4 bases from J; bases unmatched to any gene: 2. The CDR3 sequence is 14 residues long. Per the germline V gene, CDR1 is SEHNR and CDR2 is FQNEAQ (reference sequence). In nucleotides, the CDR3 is TGTGCCAGCAGCTTACAGGGGGCATCAGATACGCAGTATTTT. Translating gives CASSLQGASDTQYF.

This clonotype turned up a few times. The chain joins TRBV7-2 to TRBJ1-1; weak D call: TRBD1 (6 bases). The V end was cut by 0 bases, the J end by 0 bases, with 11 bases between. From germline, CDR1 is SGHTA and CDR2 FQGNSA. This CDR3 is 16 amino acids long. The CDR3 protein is CASSLAGTRMNTEAFF. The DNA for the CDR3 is TGTGCCAGCAGCTTAGCCGGGACAAGAATGAACACTGAAGCTTTCTTT.

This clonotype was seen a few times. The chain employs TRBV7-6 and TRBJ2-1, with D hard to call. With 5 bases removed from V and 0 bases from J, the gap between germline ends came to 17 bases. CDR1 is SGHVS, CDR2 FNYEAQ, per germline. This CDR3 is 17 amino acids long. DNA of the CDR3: TGTGCCAGCAGCCCTCACTACAGTAAGAGCTCCTACAATGAGCAGTTCTTC. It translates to CASSPHYSKSSYNEQFF.

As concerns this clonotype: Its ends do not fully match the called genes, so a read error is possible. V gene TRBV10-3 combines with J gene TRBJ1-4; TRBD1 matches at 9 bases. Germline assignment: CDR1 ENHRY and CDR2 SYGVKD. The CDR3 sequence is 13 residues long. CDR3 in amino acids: CAISEDPGTGKEF. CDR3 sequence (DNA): TGTGCCATCAGTGAGGACCCCGGGACAGGGAAAGAATTT.

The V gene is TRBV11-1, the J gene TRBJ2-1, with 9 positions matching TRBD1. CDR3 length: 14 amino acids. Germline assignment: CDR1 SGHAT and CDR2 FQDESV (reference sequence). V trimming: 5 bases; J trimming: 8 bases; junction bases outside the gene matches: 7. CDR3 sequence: CASSPGTGSDEQFF. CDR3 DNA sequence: TGTGCCAGCAGCCCCGGGACAGGGAGCGATGAGCAGTTCTTC.

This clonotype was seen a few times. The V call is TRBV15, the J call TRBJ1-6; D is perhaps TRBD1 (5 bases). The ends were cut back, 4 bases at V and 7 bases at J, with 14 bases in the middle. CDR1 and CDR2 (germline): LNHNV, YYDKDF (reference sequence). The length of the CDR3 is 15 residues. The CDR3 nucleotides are TGTGCCACCAGCACCGTTAGGGGCGCAAATTCACCCCTCCACTTT. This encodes CATSTVRGANSPLHF.

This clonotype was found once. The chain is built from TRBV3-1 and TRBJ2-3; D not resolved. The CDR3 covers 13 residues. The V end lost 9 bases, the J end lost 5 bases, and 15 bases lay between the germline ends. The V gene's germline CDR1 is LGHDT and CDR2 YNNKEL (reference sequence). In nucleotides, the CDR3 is TGTGCCAGTGGCCCCAGTGGGCGAGATACGCAGTATTTT. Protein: CASGPSGRDTQYF.

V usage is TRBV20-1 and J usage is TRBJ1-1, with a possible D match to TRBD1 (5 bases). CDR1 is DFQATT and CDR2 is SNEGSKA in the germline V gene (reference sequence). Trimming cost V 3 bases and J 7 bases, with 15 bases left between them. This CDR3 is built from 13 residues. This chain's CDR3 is CSASGGGGHEAFF. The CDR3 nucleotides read TGCAGTGCTAGCGGTGGGGGTGGGCATGAAGCTTTCTTT.

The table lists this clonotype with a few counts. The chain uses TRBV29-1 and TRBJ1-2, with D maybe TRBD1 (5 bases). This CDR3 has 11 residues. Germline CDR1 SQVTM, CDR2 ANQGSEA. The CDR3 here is CTTNQGSGYTF. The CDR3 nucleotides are TGCACCACAAATCAGGGTTCTGGCTACACCTTC.

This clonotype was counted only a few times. The CDR3 DNA is TGTGCCAGCGGCCGCAGGGGGGTGGAAAAACTGTTTTTT. This sequence encodes CASGRRGVEKLFF. The chain couples TRBV6-1 to TRBJ1-4, with 7 nucleotides matching TRBD1. CDR1 MNHNS and CDR2 SASEGT come from the germline V gene. The length of the CDR3 is 13 residues. Losses at the gene ends were 8 bases for V and 8 bases for J; bases not matched to a gene: 8.

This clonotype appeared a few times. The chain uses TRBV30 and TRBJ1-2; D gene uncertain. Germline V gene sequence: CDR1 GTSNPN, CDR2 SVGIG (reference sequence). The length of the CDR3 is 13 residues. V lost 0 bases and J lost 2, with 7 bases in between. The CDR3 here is CAWSVNHNYGYTF. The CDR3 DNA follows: TGTGCCTGGAGTGTGAACCACAACTATGGCTACACCTTC.

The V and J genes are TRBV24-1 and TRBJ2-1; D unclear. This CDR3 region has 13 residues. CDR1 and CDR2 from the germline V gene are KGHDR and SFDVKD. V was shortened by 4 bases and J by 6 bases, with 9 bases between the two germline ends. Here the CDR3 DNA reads TGTGCCACCAGTGACAGTGACCCCAATGAGCAGTTCTTC. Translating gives CATSDSDPNEQFF.

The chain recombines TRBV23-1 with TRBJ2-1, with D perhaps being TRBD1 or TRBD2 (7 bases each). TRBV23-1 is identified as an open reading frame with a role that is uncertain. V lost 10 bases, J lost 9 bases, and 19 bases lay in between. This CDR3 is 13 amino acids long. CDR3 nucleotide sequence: TGCGCCACCCAGGGGGGGTCTAATATTGAGCAGTTCTTC. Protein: CATQGGSNIEQFF.

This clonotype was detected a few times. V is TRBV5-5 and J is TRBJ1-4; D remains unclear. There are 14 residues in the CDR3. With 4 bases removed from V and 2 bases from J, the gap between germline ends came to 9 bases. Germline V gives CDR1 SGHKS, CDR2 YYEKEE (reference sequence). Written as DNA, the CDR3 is TGTGCCAGCAGCGTTCTGGTCACTAATGAAAAACTGTTTTTT. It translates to CASSVLVTNEKLFF.

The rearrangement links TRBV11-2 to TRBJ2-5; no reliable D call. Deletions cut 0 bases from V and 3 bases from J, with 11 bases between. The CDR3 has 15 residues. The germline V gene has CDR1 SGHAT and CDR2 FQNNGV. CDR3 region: CASSLDAWQKETQYF. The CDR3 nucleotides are TGTGCCAGCAGCTTAGATGCTTGGCAGAAAGAGACCCAGTACTTC.

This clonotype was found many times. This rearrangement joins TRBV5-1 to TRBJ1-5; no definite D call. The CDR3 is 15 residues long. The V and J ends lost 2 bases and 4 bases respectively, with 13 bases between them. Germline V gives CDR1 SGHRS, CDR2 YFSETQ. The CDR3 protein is CASSFNGGKNQPQHF. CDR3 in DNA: TGCGCCAGCAGCTTTAATGGAGGGAAAAATCAGCCCCAGCATTTT.

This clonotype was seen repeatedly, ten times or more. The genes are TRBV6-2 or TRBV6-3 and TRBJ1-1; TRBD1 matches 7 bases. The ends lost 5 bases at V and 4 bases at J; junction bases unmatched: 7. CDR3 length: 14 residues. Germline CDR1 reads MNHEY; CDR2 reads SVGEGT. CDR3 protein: CASSEQGFSTEAFF. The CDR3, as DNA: TGTGCCAGCAGTGAACAGGGGTTTAGCACTGAAGCTTTCTTT.

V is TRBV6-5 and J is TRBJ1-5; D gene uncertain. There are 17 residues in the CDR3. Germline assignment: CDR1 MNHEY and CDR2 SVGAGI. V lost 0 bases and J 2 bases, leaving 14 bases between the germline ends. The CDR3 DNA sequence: TGTGCCAGCAGTTACTCGGAGGTTATCGTCGGCAATCAGCCCCAGCATTTT. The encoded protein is CASSYSEVIVGNQPQHF.

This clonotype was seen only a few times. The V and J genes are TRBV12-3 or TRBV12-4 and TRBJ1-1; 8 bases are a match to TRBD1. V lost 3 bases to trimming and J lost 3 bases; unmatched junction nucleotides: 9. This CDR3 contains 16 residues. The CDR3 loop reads CASSFRTGGSDTEAFF. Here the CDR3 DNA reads TGTGCCAGCAGTTTCCGAACAGGGGGATCTGACACTGAAGCTTTCTTT.